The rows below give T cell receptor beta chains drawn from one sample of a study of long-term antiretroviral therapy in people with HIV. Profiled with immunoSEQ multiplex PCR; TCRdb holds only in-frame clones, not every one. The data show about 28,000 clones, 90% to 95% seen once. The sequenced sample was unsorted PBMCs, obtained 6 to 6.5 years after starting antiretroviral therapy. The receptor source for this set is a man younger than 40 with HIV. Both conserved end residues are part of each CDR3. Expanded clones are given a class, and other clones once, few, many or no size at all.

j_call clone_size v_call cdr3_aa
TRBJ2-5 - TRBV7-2 CASSRQVAAQETQYF
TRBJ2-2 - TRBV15 CATSKGGVNTGELFF
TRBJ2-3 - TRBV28 CASSFAAAGEGADTQYF
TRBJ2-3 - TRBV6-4 CASSSSGGATDTQYF
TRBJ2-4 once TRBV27 CASSMRGGDKNIQYF
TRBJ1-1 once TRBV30 CAWSAQMNTEAFF
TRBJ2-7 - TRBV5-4 CASSLGIRDRGYEQYF
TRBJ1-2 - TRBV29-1 CSVVTGLYGYTF
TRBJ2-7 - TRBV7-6 CASSLAGKSYEQYF
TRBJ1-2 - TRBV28 CASSWPPVDGYTF
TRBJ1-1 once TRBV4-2 CASSQNKKRQGLNTEAFF
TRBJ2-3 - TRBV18 CASSPPSTDTQYF
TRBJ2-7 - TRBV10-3 CAIRDSYEQYF
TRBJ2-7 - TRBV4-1 CASSQALAGGTYEQYF
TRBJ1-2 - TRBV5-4 CASSLEDINYGYTF
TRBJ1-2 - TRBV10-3 CAISNDLLDYGYTF
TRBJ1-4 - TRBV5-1 CASSGTGTVNEKLFF
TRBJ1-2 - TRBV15 CATSRGFRDGGNYGYTF
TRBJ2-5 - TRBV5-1 CASSLVGQPQETQYF
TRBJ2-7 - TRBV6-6 CASSPTRGISYEQYF
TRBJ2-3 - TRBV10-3 CAISGESSTDTQYF
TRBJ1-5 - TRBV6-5 CASSDGQGGQPQHF
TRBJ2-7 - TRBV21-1 CASSLAWGGRSYEQYF
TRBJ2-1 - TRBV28 CASSLQRETGEQFF
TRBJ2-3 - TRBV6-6 CASSRDFADTQYF
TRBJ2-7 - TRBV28 CASDPIRGRSYEQYF
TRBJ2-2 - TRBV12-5 CASGLNTGELFF
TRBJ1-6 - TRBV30 CAWSRDRGLARRNSPLHF
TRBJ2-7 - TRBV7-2 CASSLQGSGRGSYEQYF
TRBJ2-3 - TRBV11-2 CASSLDLAGYTDTQYF
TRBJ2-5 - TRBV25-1 CASSEYKPGETQYF
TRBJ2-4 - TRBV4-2 CASSPKGGENIQYF
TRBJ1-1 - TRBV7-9 CASTLGRVHSTEAFF
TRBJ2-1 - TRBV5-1 CASSLQGRDYNEQFF
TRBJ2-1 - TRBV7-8 CASRPAGVYNEQFF
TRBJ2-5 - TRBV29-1 CSVSGAGETQYF
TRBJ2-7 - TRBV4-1 CASSQAFEGGGHEQYF
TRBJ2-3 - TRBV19 CASSPPSTDTQYF
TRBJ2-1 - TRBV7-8 CASSSPGAKRRGNEQFF
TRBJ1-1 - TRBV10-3 CAISDPLKGGRNTEAFF
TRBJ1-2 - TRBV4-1 CASSQVGALGYGYTF
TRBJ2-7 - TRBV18 CASSPYTSRGAYEQYF
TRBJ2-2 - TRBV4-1 CASSRAGGSNTGELFF
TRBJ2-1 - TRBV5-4 CASSLRGAYNEQFF
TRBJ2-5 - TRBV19 CASSSSTGTSLETQYF
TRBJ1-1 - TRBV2 CACLRGAEMGTEAFF
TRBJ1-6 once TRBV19 CASNTRTGRNSPLHF
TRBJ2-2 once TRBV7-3 CASSGRSSPGTGELFF
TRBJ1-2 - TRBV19 CASSIWEDYRRKENYGYTF
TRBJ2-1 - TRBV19 CASSPNPGTSSLWGNEQFF
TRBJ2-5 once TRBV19 CATSGHQTQYF
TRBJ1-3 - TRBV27 CASSLARGFGNTIYF
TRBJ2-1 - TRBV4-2 CASSQYNEQFF